This TCR beta chain derives from a study of T cell repertoires in cytomegalovirus infection. TCRdb processed the reads anew with MiXCR; each CDR3 protein has one entry. The table lists about 280,000 distinct CDR3 sequences, 20% to 25% of them singletons, with approximately 19% in the top ten. The CDR3 has 14 residues. Trimming at V came to 3 bases and at J to 10 bases, leaving 2 bases not matched to a gene. CDR1 is LNHDA and CDR2 is SQIVND in the germline V gene (reference sequence). As for this clonotype: What it recognizes is unknown.

General observations from the study: What dominated the ex vivo response were HLA-C-restricted CMV-specific TCR beta clonotypes.

The source was cultured PBMCs, collected from culture after CMV antigen stimulation. This rearrangement joins TRBV19 to TRBJ1-6; 11 nucleotides align to TRBD1. This TCR was recovered from a human donor in good health (CMV status not recorded). Some clones in this sample may be carry-over from other donors' samples. In DNA, the CDR3 is TGTGCCAGTAGTATTGGGACAGGGGGATCACCCCTCCACTTT. It encodes CASSIGTGGSPLHF.